The 22 T cell receptor beta chains below all came from one sample that was sequenced in a study of T cell responses to AZD1222 COVID-19 vaccine. Profiling relied on immunoSEQ multiplex PCR, and the TCRdb table lists in-frame clones only, not all of them. The table has some 150,000 clones, 90% to 95% seen once. The input for sequencing was peripheral blood, taken 28 days after the second AZD1222 dose. These TCRs come from an adult who received the AZD1222 COVID-19 vaccine.

The J gene is TRBJ1-3, the V gene TRBV2; D gene uncertain. The V end was cut by 7 bases, the J end by 0 bases, with 4 bases between. Germline-derived CDR1 and CDR2 are SNHLY and FYNNEI. There are 12 residues in the CDR3. The CDR3 sequence: CASKDSGNTIYF. The CDR3 bases are TGTGCCAGCAAGGACTCTGGAAACACCATATATTTT.

The chain couples TRBV19 to TRBJ2-3; 8 bases align to TRBD1. With 6 bases clipped from V and 1 base from J, the junction kept 6 bases outside the gene matches. This CDR3 is 15 amino acids long. Germline V gives CDR1 LNHDA, CDR2 SQIVND (reference sequence). The CDR3 nucleotides read TGTGCCAGTAGACCTCGACAGGGGCGCACAGATACGCAGTATTTT. It translates to CASRPRQGRTDTQYF.

CDR3 amino acids: CASSYMTADSGYTF. CDR3 coding DNA: TGTGCCAGCAGTTACATGACAGCCGATAGTGGCTACACCTTC. The chain is built from TRBV6-5 and TRBJ1-2, with D perhaps TRBD1 (5 bases). The CDR3 is made up of 14 amino acids. Germline V CDR1 and CDR2: MNHEY, SVGAGI. V lost 2 bases and J lost 7, with 14 bases in between.

The chain employs TRBV24-1 and TRBJ1-5; 8 positions agree with TRBD1. Germline CDR1 is KGHDR and CDR2 is SFDVKD. The trim removed 2 bases at V and 4 bases at J, leaving 3 bases unmatched. This CDR3 has 15 amino acids. The CDR3 sequence: CATSDSRQGNQPQHF. In DNA, the CDR3 is TGTGCCACCAGTGATTCGAGACAGGGGAATCAGCCCCAGCATTTT.

The rearrangement links TRBV9 to TRBJ1-6; 7 positions match TRBD1. Germline V gene sequence: CDR1 SGDLS, CDR2 YYNGEE. This CDR3 spans 14 amino acids. Trimming at V came to 5 bases and at J to 10 bases, leaving 9 bases not matched to a gene. The CDR3 spells CASSKTGWSSPLHF. As DNA, the CDR3 is TGTGCCAGCAGTAAGACAGGGTGGAGCTCACCCCTCCACTTT.

In its sample, this clone was seen once. This sequence joins TRBV15 and TRBJ1-4; TRBD1 might be the D (6 bases). Trimming pared 0 bases from V and 2 bases from J, leaving 7 bases between. Germline CDR1 is LNHNV and CDR2 is YYDKDF (reference sequence). The CDR3 totals 15 residues. CDR3 in DNA: TGTGCCACCAGCAGAGATGGGGGCACTAATGAAAAACTGTTTTTT. Its protein product is CATSRDGGTNEKLFF.

The CDR3 DNA sequence: TGTGCCACCAGCAGAGATGCAAGGGATCGCGGTGTCAATCAGCCCCAGCATTTT. Translated, it gives CATSRDARDRGVNQPQHF. The chain carries TRBV15 and TRBJ1-5, with unresolved D. Germline assignment: CDR1 LNHNV and CDR2 YYDKDF (reference sequence). The length of the CDR3 is 18 residues. V was cut by 0 bases and J by 3 bases, with 18 bases left in between.

For the CDR3, the DNA is TGTGCCAGCAGGTCCCATGTTAACTATGGCTACACCTTC. This encodes CASRSHVNYGYTF. This chain connects TRBV7-9 to TRBJ1-2; no definite D call. Trimming took 6 bases from V and 1 from J, leaving 9 bases between them. CDR1 is SEHNR, CDR2 FQNEAQ, per germline (reference sequence). The CDR3 spans 13 residues.

The V gene is TRBV11-2, the J gene TRBJ2-2, with 8 bases matching TRBD2. This CDR3 comprises 14 residues. Germline CDR1 is SGHAT and CDR2 is FQNNGV. V lost 4 bases to trimming and J lost 5 bases; unmatched junction nucleotides: 3. The chain's CDR3 is CASSSLAGTGELFF. Written as DNA, the CDR3 is TGTGCCAGCAGCTCCTTAGCGGGGACCGGGGAGCTGTTTTTT.

This chain connects TRBV19 to TRBJ1-5; D remains unclear. V was shortened by 4 bases and J by 0 bases, with 10 bases between the two germline ends. The CDR3 is 15 amino acids. Germline loops: CDR1 LNHDA, CDR2 SQIVND (reference sequence). The CDR3 bases are TGTGCCAGTAGTACTGCAAGTTATAGCAATCAGCCCCAGCATTTT. This translates into CASSTASYSNQPQHF.

Details on this clone: A read error may produce the germline difference seen at one junction end. The chain joins TRBV7-7 to TRBJ1-2; a possible D gene is TRBD1 (5 bases). Per germline, CDR1 SSHAT and CDR2 FNYEAQ (reference sequence). The CDR3 totals 14 residues. CDR3 residues: CASSLTGHGSGYTF. The CDR3 DNA sequence: TGTGCTAGCAGCTTAACAGGCCATGGGAGTGGCTACACCTTC.

The CDR3: CASSLVLAGGADTQYF. The CDR3 bases are TGTGCCAGCAGCTTAGTCTTAGCGGGAGGCGCAGATACGCAGTATTTT. The chain links TRBV7-9 to TRBJ2-3; 10 nucleotides line up with TRBD2. The J segment lost 4 bases and the V segment lost 1 base, leaving 5 bases of the junction unmatched. CDR3 size: 16 residues. CDR1 is SEHNR, CDR2 FQNEAQ, per germline (reference sequence).

This chain links TRBV3-1 (or the pseudogene TRBV3-2) with TRBJ1-5, with D possibly TRBD1 on 6 matching bases. Trimming left V 0 bases short and J 7 bases short, with 16 bases between. Germline CDR1 LGHDT, CDR2 YNNKEL (reference sequence). CDR3 length equals 16 residues. CDR3 DNA: TGTGCCAGCAGCCAAGATACGGACAGACGCACCCAGCCCCAGCATTTT. Translating it yields CASSQDTDRRTQPQHF.

CDR3 nucleotides: TGTGCCAGCAGCCAAGGGGGCTCTCCCCGGTTTGGAAATCAGCCCCAGCATTTT. Translating gives CASSQGGSPRFGNQPQHF. This sequence joins TRBV3-1 (or the pseudogene TRBV3-2) and TRBJ1-5; tentatively, D is TRBD1 (5 bases). The germline CDR1 and CDR2 sequences are LGHDT and YNNKEL (reference sequence). The CDR3 extends over 18 amino acids. Trimming left V 1 base short and J 4 bases short, with 20 bases between.

This chain links TRBV28 with TRBJ1-2, with 8 bases matching TRBD1. Per the germline V gene, CDR1 is MDHEN and CDR2 is SYDVKM. This CDR3 is 14 amino acids long. V lost 4 bases, J lost 9 bases, and 10 bases stayed unmatched. CDR3 DNA sequence: TGTGCCAGCAGTTCGACCGGGACAGGTTCCCGCTACACCTTC. This encodes CASSSTGTGSRYTF.

This clone was seen only once. The rearrangement uses TRBV24-1 and TRBJ2-1; TRBD1 matches 7 bases. The trim removed 7 bases at V and 4 bases at J, leaving 9 bases unmatched. The CDR3 runs to 15 residues. The germline gives CDR1 KGHDR, CDR2 SFDVKD. CDR3 sequence reads: CATREGGQRYNEQFF. The DNA of the CDR3 is TGTGCCACCAGGGAAGGGGGACAGAGATACAATGAGCAGTTCTTC.

The gene calls are TRBV2 and TRBJ1-2, with 8 positions matching TRBD1. There are 13 residues in the CDR3. Germline lookup yields CDR1 SNHLY and CDR2 FYNNEI. J lost 4 bases, V lost 6 bases, and 4 bases had no gene match. The CDR3 nucleotides are TGTGCCAGCAGCGACAGGGGAATCTATGGCTACACCTTC. Its translation: CASSDRGIYGYTF.

The chain combines TRBV13 with TRBJ2-1, with 12 bases aligning to TRBD2. This CDR3 contains 16 residues. The germline V gene has CDR1 PRHDT and CDR2 FYEKMQ (reference sequence). V lost 6 bases, J lost 6 bases, and 9 bases stayed unmatched. As DNA, the CDR3 is TGTGCCAGCAGACTAGCGGGGGGCCCCAAGTCCAATGAGCAGTTCTTC. Its protein is CASRLAGGPKSNEQFF.

This rearrangement joins TRBV27 to TRBJ2-1, with TRBD2 matching over 14 bases. Looked up from germline, CDR1 is MNHEY and CDR2 is SMNVEV (reference sequence). The CDR3 spans 20 residues. J was trimmed by 0 bases and V by 2 bases; bases with no gene match: 9. The CDR3 DNA follows: TGTGCCAGCAGTTTAACCGCCGGACTAGCGGGGGGTTCCTCCTACAATGAGCAGTTCTTC. This sequence encodes CASSLTAGLAGGSSYNEQFF.

The V and J genes are TRBV6-5 and TRBJ1-2; 10 bases align to TRBD1. Trimming took 7 bases from V and 7 from J; bases not matched to a gene: 12. Germline V gene data show CDR1 as MNHEY and CDR2 as SVGAGI. The CDR3 consists of 15 residues. The CDR3 region is CASKGSGTGVVGYTF. DNA for the CDR3: TGTGCCAGCAAGGGTTCAGGGACAGGGGTTGTTGGCTACACCTTC.

J is TRBJ2-1 and V is TRBV6-2 or TRBV6-3; D might be TRBD2 (6 bases). This CDR3 has 16 amino acids. The germline CDR1 and CDR2 sequences are MNHEY and SVGEGT. V was pared by 6 bases and J by 0 bases, with 15 bases between. The CDR3 DNA is TGTGCCAGCAGCCAACGGGACTCCAGCTCCTACAATGAGCAGTTCTTC. It codes for CASSQRDSSSYNEQFF.

Only one count was recorded for this clone. This chain joins TRBV7-9 and TRBJ2-5; 7 nucleotides agree with TRBD1. This CDR3 comprises 13 residues. The germline CDR1 and CDR2 sequences are SEHNR and FQNEAQ (reference sequence). The J segment lost 5 bases and the V segment lost 3 bases, leaving 3 bases of the junction unmatched. The CDR3 coding sequence is TGTGCCAGCAGCTTTAGGGGGCCTGAGACCCAGTACTTC. It yields the protein CASSFRGPETQYF.